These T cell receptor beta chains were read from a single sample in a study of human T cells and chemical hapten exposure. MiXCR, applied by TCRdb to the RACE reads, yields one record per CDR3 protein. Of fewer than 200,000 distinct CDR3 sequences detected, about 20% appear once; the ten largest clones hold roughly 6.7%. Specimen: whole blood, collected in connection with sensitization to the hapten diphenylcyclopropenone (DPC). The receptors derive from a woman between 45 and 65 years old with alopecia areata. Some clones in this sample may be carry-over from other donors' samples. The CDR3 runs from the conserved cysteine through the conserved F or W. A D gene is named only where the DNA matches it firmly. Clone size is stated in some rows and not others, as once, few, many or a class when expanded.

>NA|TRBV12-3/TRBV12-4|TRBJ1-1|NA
CASSLVYREAFF
TGTGCCAGCAGTTTAGTCTACAGGGAAGCTTTCTTT
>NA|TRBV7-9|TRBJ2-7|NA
CASSLAGGVYEQYF
TGTGCCAGCAGCTTAGCAGGGGGAGTCTACGAGCAGTACTTC
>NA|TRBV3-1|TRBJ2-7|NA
CASSVYRSGEQYF
TGTGCCAGCAGCGTCTACCGCTCAGGTGAGCAGTACTTC
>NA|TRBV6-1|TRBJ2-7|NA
CASTGVPTYEQYF
TGTGCCAGCACGGGGGTTCCCACCTACGAGCAGTACTTC
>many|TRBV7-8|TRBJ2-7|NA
CASSLGGSEQYF
TGTGCCAGCAGCTTAGGGGGATCCGAGCAGTACTTC
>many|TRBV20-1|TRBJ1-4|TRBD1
CSARDLRGGDEKLFF
TGCAGTGCTAGAGATCTAAGAGGGGGCGATGAAAAACTGTTTTTT
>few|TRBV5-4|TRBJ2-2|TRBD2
CASTIGLAGGANTGELFF
TGTGCCAGCACCATTGGACTAGCGGGAGGTGCGAACACCGGGGAGCTGTTTTTT
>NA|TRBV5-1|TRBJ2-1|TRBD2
CASSSIAGNNEQFF
TGCGCCAGCAGCTCGATAGCGGGAAACAATGAGCAGTTCTTC
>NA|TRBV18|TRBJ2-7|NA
CASSRSSRTEQYF
TGTGCCAGCTCACGGAGTAGCCGCACTGAGCAGTACTTC
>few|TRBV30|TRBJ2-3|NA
CAWSPPVSTYTQYF
TGTGCCTGGAGTCCGCCTGTCTCTACATATACGCAGTATTTT
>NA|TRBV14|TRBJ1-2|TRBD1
CASSPAGTGGFNYGYTF
TGTGCCAGCAGTCCTGCGGGGACAGGGGGCTTTAACTATGGCTACACCTTC
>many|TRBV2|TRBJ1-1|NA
CASRVGQSNTEAFF
TGTGCCAGCAGAGTTGGACAGTCGAACACTGAAGCTTTCTTT
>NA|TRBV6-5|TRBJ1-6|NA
CASSYTGFGRINSPLHF
TGTGCCAGCAGTTACACCGGGTTTGGACGGATTAATTCACCCCTCCACTTT
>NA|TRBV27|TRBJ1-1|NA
CASSLFETGQLGNTEAFF
TGTGCCAGCAGTTTATTCGAGACAGGTCAGCTGGGGAACACTGAAGCTTTCTTT
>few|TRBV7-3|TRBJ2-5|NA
CASSPSTGRETQYF
TGTGCCAGCAGCCCTTCGACAGGGAGGGAGACCCAGTACTTC
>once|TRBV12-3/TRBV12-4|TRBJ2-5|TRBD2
CASSLAPGLAEQETQYF
TGTGCCAGCAGTTTGGCTCCGGGACTAGCGGAACAAGAGACCCAGTACTTC
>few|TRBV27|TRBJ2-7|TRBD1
CASSGTGGQYF
TGTGCCAGCAGTGGGACAGGCGGGCAGTACTTC
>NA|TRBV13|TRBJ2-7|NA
CASSLNLAYEQYF
TGTGCCAGCAGCCTTAACCTTGCCTACGAGCAGTACTTC
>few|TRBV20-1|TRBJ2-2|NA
CSARVGVDGELFF
TGCAGTGCTAGAGTCGGTGTTGACGGGGAGCTGTTTTTT
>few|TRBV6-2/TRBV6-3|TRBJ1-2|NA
CASSPEQLYYGYTF
TGTGCCAGCAGTCCCGAACAACTTTACTATGGCTACACCTTC
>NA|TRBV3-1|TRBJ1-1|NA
CASSPGTGQEAFF
TGTGCCAGCAGCCCCGGGACCGGGCAGGAAGCTTTCTTT
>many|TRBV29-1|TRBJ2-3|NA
CSAQWIGTDTQYF
TGCAGCGCCCAATGGATCGGCACAGATACGCAGTATTTT
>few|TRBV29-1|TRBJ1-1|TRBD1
CSYRQGVNTEAFF
TGCAGCTATAGACAGGGAGTGAACACTGAAGCTTTCTTT
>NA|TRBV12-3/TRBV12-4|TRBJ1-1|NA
CASRSYTEAFF
TGTGCCAGCAGGTCTTACACTGAAGCTTTCTTT
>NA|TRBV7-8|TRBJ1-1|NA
CASSSIPNTEAFF
TGTGCCAGCAGTTCGATACCGAACACTGAAGCTTTCTTT
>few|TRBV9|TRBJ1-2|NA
CASGSREGYGYTF
TGTGCCAGCGGAAGCAGGGAGGGATATGGCTACACCTTC
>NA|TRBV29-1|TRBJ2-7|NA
CSVEERSGAYEQYF
TGCAGCGTTGAAGAAAGGAGCGGAGCCTACGAGCAGTACTTC
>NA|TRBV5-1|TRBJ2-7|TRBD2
CASSRQREADEQYF
TGCGCCAGCAGCCGCCAGCGGGAGGCGGACGAGCAGTACTTC
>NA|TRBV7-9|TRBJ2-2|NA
CASSRREVGGELFF
TGTGCCAGCAGCCGCAGGGAGGTCGGCGGGGAGCTGTTTTTT
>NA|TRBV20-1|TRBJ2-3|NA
CSATETRASGTDTQYF
TGCAGTGCTACCGAAACCCGAGCGTCGGGCACAGATACGCAGTATTTT
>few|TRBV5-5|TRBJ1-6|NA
CASSLSRLVPDNSPLHF
TGTGCCAGCAGCTTGTCGCGCCTAGTCCCCGATAATTCACCCCTCCACTTT
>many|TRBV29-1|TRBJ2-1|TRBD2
CSVDQRGLGQNEQFF
TGCAGCGTTGATCAGAGGGGACTAGGTCAAAATGAGCAGTTCTTC
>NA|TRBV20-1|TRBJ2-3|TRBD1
CSARDPFGTGGTDTQYF
TGCAGTGCTAGAGACCCTTTCGGGACAGGGGGAACAGATACGCAGTATTTT
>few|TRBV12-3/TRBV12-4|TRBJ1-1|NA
CASRPTENTEAFF
TGTGCCAGCAGGCCGACAGAGAACACTGAAGCTTTCTTT
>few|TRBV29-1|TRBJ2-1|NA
CSVAGSSYNEQFF
TGCAGCGTTGCAGGGAGCTCCTACAATGAGCAGTTCTTC
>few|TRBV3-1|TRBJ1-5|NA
CASSPSGTFLTQHF
TGTGCCAGCAGCCCCTCCGGGACTTTTTTAACCCAGCATTTT
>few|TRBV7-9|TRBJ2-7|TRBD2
CASSLVQGTSYEQYF
TGTGCCAGCAGCTTAGTCCAGGGGACTAGTTACGAGCAGTACTTC
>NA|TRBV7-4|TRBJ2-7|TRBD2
CASSWSGANPIAGQSYEQYF
TGTGCCAGCAGCTGGAGTGGGGCGAACCCTATAGCGGGACAATCCTACGAGCAGTACTTC
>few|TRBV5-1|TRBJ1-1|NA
CASSTHTGFVNTEAFF
TGCGCCAGCAGCACGCACACAGGGTTTGTGAACACTGAAGCTTTCTTT
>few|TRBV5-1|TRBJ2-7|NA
CASSLGGRVDEQYF
TGCGCCAGCAGCTTGGGAGGCAGGGTAGACGAGCAGTACTTC
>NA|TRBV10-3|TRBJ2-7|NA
CAISGFSYEQYF
TGTGCCATCAGTGGGTTTTCCTACGAGCAGTACTTC
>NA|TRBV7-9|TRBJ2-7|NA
CASSYPGTYEQYF
TGTGCCAGCAGCTACCCAGGAACCTACGAGCAGTACTTC
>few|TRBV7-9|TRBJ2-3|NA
CASSFEGPRDTQYF
TGTGCCAGCAGCTTCGAGGGCCCCAGGGATACGCAGTATTTT
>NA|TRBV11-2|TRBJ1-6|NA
CASSSQAIGSPLHF
TGTGCCAGCAGCTCCCAGGCGATAGGATCACCCCTCCACTTT
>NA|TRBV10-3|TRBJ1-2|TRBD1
CAISQDRGYGYTF
TGTGCCATCAGCCAAGACAGGGGCTATGGCTACACCTTC
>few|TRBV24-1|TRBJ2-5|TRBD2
CATSDQTSGQETQYF
TGTGCCACCAGTGACCAAACTAGCGGCCAAGAGACCCAGTACTTC
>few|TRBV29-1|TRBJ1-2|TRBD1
CSVLGTGINYGYTF
TGCAGCGTTTTGGGGACAGGAATCAACTATGGCTACACCTTC